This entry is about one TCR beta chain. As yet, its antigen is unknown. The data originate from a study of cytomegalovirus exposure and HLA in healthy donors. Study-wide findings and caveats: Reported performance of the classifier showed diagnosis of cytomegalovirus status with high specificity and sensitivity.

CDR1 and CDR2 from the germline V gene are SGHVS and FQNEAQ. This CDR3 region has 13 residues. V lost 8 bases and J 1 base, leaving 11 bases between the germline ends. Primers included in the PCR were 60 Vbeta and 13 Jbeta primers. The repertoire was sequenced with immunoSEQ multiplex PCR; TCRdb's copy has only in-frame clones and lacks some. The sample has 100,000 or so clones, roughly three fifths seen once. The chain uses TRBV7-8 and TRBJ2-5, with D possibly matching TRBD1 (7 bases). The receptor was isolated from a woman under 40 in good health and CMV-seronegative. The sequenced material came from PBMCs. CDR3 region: CASAGGPQETQYF. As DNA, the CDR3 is TGTGCCAGCGCAGGGGGGCCCCAAGAGACCCAGTACTTC.